This T cell receptor (beta chain) appears in the sequencing data of a study of prognosis after radiotherapy for stage I lung cancer. Study summary: Newly diagnosed primary stage I lung tumors were present in over twelve patients, and oligometastatic NSCLC after surgical resection of the primary tumor was present in a handful of patients. The tumors were adenocarcinoma in 11 to 12 patients (squamous cell carcinoma in more than five). There were no patients who received concurrent therapy with stereotactic body radiotherapy.

V dropped 5 bases and J dropped 8; count of bases not matched to a gene: 9. The CDR3 is 14 amino acids. CDR1 DFQATT and CDR2 SNEGSKA come from the germline V gene (reference sequence). The sample holds many counts of this clonotype. The authors amplified TCR beta CDR3 from genomic DNA using two-round multiplex PCR. Amplification during the initial PCR round employed primers specific to each TRBV and TRBJ gene. TCRdb ran MiXCR on the multiplex PCR reads and lists one entry per CDR3 protein. The sample has around 63,000 distinct CDR3 sequences; around 27% are singletons. The chain employs TRBV20-1 and TRBJ2-1; 10 nucleotides match TRBD2. The origin of this receptor is a donor of 50 years or more with non-small cell lung cancer. This specimen consisted of PBMCs, obtained before or after stereotactic body radiation therapy (not recorded which). The CDR3 loop reads CSAGRPSGGDEQFF. CDR3 sequence (DNA): TGCAGTGCTGGCCGGCCAAGCGGGGGGGATGAGCAGTTCTTC.